What follows describes a single T cell receptor beta chain. Seattle patient enrollment occurred during active infection, with longitudinal follow-up thereafter. These data originate in a study of blood T cell repertoires in COVID-19. Overall study: T cells, B-cell-depleted T cells, or PBMCs provided the cDNA or gDNA that served as material.

The CDR3 length is 14 residues. Looked up from germline, CDR1 is SGHNT and CDR2 is YYREEE (reference sequence). V gave up 0 bases and J gave up 5 bases, with 6 bases separating them. Profiling relied on immunoSEQ multiplex PCR, and the TCRdb table lists in-frame clones only, not all of them. The data show about 110,000 clones, with approximately 80% seen just once and 6.2% held by the top ten. This receptor was identified in an elderly man with COVID-19, enrolled during active disease. Sequencing was done on a sample of peripheral blood. The chain couples TRBV5-4 to TRBJ1-6, with no clear D. The CDR3 sequence: CASSLAGNNSPLHF. The DNA of the CDR3 is TGTGCCAGCAGCTTGGCGGGGAATAATTCACCCCTCCACTTT.